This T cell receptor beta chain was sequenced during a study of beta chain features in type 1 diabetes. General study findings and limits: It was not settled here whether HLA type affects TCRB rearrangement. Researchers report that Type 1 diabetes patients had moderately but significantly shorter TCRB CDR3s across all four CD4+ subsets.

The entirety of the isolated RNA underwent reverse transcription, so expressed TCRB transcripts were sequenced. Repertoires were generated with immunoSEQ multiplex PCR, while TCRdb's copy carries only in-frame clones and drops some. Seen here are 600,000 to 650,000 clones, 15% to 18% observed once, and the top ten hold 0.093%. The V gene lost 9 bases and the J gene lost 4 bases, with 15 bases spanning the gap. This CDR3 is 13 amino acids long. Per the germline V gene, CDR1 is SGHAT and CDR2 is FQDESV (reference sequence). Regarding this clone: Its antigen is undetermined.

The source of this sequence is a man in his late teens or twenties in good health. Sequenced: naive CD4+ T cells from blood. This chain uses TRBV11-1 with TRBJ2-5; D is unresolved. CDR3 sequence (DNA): TGTGCCAGTAACAAAGGTTCAGGAGAGACCCAGTACTTC. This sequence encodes CASNKGSGETQYF. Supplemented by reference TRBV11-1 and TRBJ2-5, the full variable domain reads EAEVAQSPRYKITEKSQAVAFWCDPISGHATLYWYRQILGQGPELLVQFQDESVVDDSQLPKDRFSAERLKGVDSTLKIQPAELGDSAMYLCASNKGSGETQYFGPGTRLLVL.